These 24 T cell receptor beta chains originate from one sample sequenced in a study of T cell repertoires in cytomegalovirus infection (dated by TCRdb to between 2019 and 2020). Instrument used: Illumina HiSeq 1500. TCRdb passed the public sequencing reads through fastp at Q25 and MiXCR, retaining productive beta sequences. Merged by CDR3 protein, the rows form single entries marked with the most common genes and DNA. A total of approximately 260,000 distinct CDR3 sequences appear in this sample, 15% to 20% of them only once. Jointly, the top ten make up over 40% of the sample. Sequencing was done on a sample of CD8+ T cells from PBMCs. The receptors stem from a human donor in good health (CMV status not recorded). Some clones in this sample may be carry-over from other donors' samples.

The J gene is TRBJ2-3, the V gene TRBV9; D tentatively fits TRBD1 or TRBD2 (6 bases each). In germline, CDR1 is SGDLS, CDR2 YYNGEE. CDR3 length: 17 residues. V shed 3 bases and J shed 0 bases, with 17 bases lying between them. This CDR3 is CASSAAWGAISTDTQYF. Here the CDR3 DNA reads TGTGCCAGCAGCGCCGCTTGGGGGGCGATTAGCACAGATACGCAGTATTTT.

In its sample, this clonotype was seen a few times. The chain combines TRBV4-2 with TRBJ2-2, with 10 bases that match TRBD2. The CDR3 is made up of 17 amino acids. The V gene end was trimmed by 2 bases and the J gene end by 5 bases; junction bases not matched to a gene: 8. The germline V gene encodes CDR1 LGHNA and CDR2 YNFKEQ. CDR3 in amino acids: CASSQKAGGPSTGELFF. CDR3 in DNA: TGTGCCAGCAGCCAAAAAGCGGGGGGGCCGAGTACCGGGGAGCTGTTTTTT.

This chain's CDR3 is CASSLGGGPTHF. CDR3 sequence (DNA): TGTGCCAGCAGTTTGGGGGGAGGACCGACCCACTTT. J is TRBJ1-6 and V is TRBV28; the D gene is possibly TRBD1 (5 bases). CDR1 is MDHEN, CDR2 SYDVKM, per germline. The CDR3 contains 12 residues. Trimming took off 3 bases at V and 18 bases at J, with 15 bases between the two ends.

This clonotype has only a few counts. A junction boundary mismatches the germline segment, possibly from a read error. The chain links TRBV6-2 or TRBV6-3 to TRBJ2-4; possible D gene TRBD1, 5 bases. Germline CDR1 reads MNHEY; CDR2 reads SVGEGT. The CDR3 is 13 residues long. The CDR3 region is CASSDTPTDTADF. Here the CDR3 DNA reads TGTGCCAGCAGTGATACCCCGACAGACACTGCGGACTTC.

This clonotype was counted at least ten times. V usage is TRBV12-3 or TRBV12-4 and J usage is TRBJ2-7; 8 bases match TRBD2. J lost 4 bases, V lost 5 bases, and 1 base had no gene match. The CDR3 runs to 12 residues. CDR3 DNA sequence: TGTGCCAGCAGTCGGGGGGGGTACGAGCAGTACTTC. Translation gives CASSRGGYEQYF.

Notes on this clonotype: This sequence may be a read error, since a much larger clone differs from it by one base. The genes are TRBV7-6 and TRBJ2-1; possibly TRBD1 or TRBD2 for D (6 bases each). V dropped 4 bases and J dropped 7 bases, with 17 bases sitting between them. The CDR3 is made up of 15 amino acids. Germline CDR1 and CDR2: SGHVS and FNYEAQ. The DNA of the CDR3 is TGTGCCAGCAGCTCCCCATCGGGGGCTGGAAATGAGCAGTTCTTC. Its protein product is CASSSPSGAGNEQFF.

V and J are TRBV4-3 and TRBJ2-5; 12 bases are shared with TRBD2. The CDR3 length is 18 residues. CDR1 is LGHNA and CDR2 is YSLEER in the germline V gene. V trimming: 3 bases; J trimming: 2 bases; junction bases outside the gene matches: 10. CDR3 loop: CASSHSSGGALNQETQYF. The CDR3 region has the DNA TGCGCCAGCAGCCACTCTAGCGGGGGGGCGTTGAATCAAGAGACCCAGTACTTC.

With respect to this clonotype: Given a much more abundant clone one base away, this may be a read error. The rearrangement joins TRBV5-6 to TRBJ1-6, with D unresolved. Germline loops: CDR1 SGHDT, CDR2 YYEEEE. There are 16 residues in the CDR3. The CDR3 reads CASSLPGSSYNTPLHF. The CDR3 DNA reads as TGTGCCAGCAGCTTACCGGGGAGCTCCTATAATACACCCCTCCACTTT.

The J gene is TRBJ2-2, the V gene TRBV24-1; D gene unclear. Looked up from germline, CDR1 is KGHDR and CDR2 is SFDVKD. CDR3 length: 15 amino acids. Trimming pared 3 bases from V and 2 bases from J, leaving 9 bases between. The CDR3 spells CATSDGLSNTGELFF. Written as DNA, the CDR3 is TGTGCCACCAGTGATGGATTGTCAAACACCGGGGAGCTGTTTTTT.

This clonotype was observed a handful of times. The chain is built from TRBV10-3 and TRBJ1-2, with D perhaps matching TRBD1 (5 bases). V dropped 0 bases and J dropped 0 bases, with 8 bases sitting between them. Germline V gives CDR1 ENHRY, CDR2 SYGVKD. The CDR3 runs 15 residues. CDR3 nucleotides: TGTGCCATCAGTGAGTCGGGCAGGGCTAACTATGGCTACACCTTC. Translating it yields CAISESGRANYGYTF.

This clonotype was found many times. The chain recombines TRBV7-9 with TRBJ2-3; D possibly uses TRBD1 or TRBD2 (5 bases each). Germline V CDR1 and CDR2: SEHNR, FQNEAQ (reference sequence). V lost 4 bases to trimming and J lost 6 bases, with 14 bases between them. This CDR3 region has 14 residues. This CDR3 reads CASSSELGVDTQYF. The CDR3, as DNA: TGTGCCAGCAGCTCCGAGTTGGGGGTGGATACGCAGTATTTT.

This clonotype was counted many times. Here the CDR3 reads CASSLGTSLAGDTQYF. The CDR3 nucleotides read TGTGCCAGCAGCTTGGGGACTAGCCTTGCGGGCGATACGCAGTATTTT. This sequence joins TRBV5-6 and TRBJ2-3, with TRBD2 identical over 8 bases. The CDR3 covers 16 residues. V shed 0 bases, J shed 6 bases, and the junction held 9 bases outside the gene matches. Germline V gene data show CDR1 as SGHDT and CDR2 as YYEEEE.

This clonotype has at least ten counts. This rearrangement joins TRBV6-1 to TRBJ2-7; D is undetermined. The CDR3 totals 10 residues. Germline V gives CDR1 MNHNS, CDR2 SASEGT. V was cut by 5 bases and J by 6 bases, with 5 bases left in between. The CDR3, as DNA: TGTGCCAGCAGTCTGGGCGAGCAGTACTTC. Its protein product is CASSLGEQYF.

CDR3 region: CALARSTEAFF. The CDR3 coding sequence is TGTGCCTTAGCTAGGAGCACTGAAGCTTTCTTT. The gene calls are TRBV2 and TRBJ1-1; D gene ambiguous. This CDR3 comprises 11 residues. Deletions cut 11 bases from V and 4 bases from J, with 11 bases between. The germline gives CDR1 SNHLY, CDR2 FYNNEI.

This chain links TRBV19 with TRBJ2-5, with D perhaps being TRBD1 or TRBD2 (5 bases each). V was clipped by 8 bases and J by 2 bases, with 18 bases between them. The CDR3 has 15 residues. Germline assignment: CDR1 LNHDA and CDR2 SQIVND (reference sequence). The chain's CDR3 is CASPGPGRPQETQYF. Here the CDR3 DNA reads TGTGCCAGTCCAGGGCCGGGACGGCCACAAGAGACCCAGTACTTC.

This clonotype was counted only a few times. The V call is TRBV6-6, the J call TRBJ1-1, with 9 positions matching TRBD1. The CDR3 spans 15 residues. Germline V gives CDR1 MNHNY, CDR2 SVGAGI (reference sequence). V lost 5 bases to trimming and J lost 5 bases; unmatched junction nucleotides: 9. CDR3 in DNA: TGTGCCAGCAGTCCCGGGACAGGGACGAGAACTGAAGCTTTCTTT. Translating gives CASSPGTGTRTEAFF.

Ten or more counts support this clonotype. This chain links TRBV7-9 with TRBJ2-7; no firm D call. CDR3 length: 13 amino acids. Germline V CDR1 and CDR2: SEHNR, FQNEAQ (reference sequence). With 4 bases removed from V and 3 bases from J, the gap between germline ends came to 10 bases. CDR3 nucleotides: TGTGCCAGCAGCTCAAGGTCGCGCTACGAGCAGTACTTC. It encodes CASSSRSRYEQYF.

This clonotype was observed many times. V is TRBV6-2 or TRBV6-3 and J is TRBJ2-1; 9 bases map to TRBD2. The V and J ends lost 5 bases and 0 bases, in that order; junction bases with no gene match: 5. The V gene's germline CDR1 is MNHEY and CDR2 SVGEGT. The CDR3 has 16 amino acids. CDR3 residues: CASSTRSGSSYNEQFF. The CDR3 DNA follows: TGTGCCAGCAGTACCCGTAGCGGGAGCTCCTACAATGAGCAGTTCTTC.

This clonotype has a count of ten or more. The CDR3 protein is CASSPHRGAKNQPQHF. In nucleotides, the CDR3 is TGTGCCAGCAGTCCGCACCGGGGAGCTAAGAATCAGCCCCAGCATTTT. V and J are TRBV12-3 or TRBV12-4 and TRBJ1-5; no firm D call. The CDR3 runs to 16 residues. V was clipped by 5 bases and J by 4 bases, with 18 bases between them.

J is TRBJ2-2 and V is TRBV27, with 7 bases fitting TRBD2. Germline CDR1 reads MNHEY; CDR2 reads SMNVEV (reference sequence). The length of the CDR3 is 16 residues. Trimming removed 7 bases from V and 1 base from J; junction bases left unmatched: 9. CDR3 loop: CASTPAGSGNTGELFF. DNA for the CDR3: TGTGCCAGCACTCCAGCGGGGAGTGGGAACACCGGGGAGCTGTTTTTT.

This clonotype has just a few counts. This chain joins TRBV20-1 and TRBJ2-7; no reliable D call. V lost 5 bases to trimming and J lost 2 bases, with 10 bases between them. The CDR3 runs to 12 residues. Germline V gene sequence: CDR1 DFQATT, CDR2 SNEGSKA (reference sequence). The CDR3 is CSAHRYTYEQYF. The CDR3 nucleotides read TGCAGTGCTCATAGATACACCTACGAGCAGTACTTC.

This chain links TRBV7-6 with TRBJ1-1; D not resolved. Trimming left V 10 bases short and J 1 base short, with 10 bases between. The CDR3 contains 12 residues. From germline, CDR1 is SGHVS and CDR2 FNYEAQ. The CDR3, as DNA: TGTGCCACCTCTACCACGAACACTGAAGCTTTCTTT. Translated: CATSTTNTEAFF.

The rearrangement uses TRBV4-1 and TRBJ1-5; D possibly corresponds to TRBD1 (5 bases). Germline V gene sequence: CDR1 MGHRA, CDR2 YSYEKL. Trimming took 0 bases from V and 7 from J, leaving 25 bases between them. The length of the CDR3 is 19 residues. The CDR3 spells CASSQDIIVESRGRQPQHF. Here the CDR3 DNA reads TGCGCCAGCAGCCAAGATATTATCGTTGAATCAAGGGGTCGGCAGCCCCAGCATTTT.

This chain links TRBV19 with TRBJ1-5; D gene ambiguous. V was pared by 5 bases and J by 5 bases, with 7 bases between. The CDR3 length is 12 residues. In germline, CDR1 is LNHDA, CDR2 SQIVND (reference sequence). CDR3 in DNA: TGTGCCAGTAGTTACCCAGATCAGCCCCAGCATTTT. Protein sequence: CASSYPDQPQHF.